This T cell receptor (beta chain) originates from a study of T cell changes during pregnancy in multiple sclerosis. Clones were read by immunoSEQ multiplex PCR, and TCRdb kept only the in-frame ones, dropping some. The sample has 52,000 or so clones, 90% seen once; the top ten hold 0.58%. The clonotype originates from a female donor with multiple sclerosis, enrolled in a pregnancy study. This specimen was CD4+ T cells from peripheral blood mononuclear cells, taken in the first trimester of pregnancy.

CDR3 in DNA: TGTGCCAGTAGTCTCGGGACAGGGTACTACAATGAGCAGTTCTTC. Translation gives CASSLGTGYYNEQFF. The chain uses TRBV19 and TRBJ2-1; TRBD1 agrees at 9 bases. CDR1 and CDR2 (germline): LNHDA, SQIVND (reference sequence). This CDR3 spans 15 amino acids. The J segment lost 3 bases and the V segment lost 5 bases, leaving 5 bases of the junction unmatched.